These 14 T cell receptor beta chains originate from one sample sequenced in a study of identical twins. TCRdb itself ran the 5' RACE reads through MiXCR, one entry per CDR3 protein. Of about 890,000 distinct CDR3 sequences listed, approximately 13% are singletons. The data were also submitted as part of a second study, on yellow fever vaccine responses in identical twins.

The specimen sequenced was PBMCs. The source is a woman aged 18-29 years in good health.

About this clonotype: This may stem from a read error, because a much larger clone lies one nucleotide away. This CDR3 reads CSAGEYNEQFF. For the CDR3, the DNA is TGCAGTGCTGGAGAGTACAATGAGCAGTTCTTC. The chain is built from TRBV20-1 and TRBJ2-1; D is undetermined. The CDR3 is 11 residues long. Germline CDR1 DFQATT, CDR2 SNEGSKA (reference sequence).

The gene calls are TRBV4-1 and TRBJ2-7, with 9 bases that match TRBD1. The germline V gene has CDR1 MGHRA and CDR2 YSYEKL. The V segment lost 3 bases and the J segment 2 bases; nucleotides outside the gene matches: 8. The CDR3 extends over 16 amino acids. CDR3 nucleotides: TGCGCCAGCAGCCATGCAACCGGGACAGGGACCTACGAGCAGTACTTC. The encoded protein is CASSHATGTGTYEQYF.

This clonotype was observed at least ten times. The chain links TRBV20-1 to TRBJ2-1; D unclear. Germline lookup yields CDR1 DFQATT and CDR2 SNEGSKA (reference sequence). Trimming removed 2 bases from V and 7 bases from J, with 9 bases in between. This CDR3 contains 12 residues. The CDR3 protein is CSARMAENEQFF. The CDR3 DNA follows: TGCAGTGCTAGAATGGCTGAAAATGAGCAGTTCTTC.

V usage is TRBV7-9 and J usage is TRBJ1-1; tentative D call: TRBD1 (5 bases). Germline-derived CDR1 and CDR2 are SEHNR and FQNEAQ (reference sequence). The CDR3 consists of 15 residues. Deletions cut 5 bases from V and 0 bases from J, with 13 bases between. This CDR3 reads CASSLVRALNTEAFF. The CDR3 coding sequence is TGTGCCAGCAGCCTAGTCAGGGCTCTGAACACTGAAGCTTTCTTT. The whole variable domain, filled in from reference TRBV7-9 and TRBJ1-1, reads DTGVSQNPRHKITKRGQNVTFRCDPISEHNRLYWYRQTLGQGPEFLTYFQNEAQLEKSRLLSDRFSAERPKGSFSTLEIQRTEQGDSAMYLCASSLVRALNTEAFFGQGTRLTVV.

This chain joins TRBV11-2 and TRBJ2-5; TRBD2 matches 11 bases. Germline CDR1 SGHAT, CDR2 FQNNGV. With 5 bases clipped from V and 5 bases from J, the junction kept 7 bases outside the gene matches. This CDR3 region has 15 residues. The CDR3 DNA reads TGTGCCAGCAGCAGCCTAGCGGGGGGAATGGAGACCCAGTACTTC. Its protein product is CASSSLAGGMETQYF.

The chain combines TRBV15 with TRBJ1-2; D ambiguous. This CDR3 region has 14 residues. Germline V gives CDR1 LNHNV, CDR2 YYDKDF (reference sequence). The germline V and J ends were trimmed by 0 bases and 2 bases, with 7 bases remaining between them. Written as DNA, the CDR3 is TGTGCCACCAGCAGAGACGCGGGGAACTATGGCTACACCTTC. Amino acid sequence: CATSRDAGNYGYTF.

The sample holds a few counts of this clonotype. In nucleotides, the CDR3 is TGTGCCATCAGCGACAGGGAACGTGAGCAGTTCTTC. Residues: CAISDREREQFF. The genes are TRBV10-3 and TRBJ2-1, with 7 nucleotides matching TRBD1. The CDR3 is made up of 12 amino acids. V gave up 6 bases and J gave up 9 bases; unmatched junction bases: 5. In germline, CDR1 is ENHRY, CDR2 SYGVKD.

In DNA form, the CDR3 reads TGTGCCAGCAGCCAAGATCGAGGGGGAGGTAATTCACCCCTCCACTTT. Amino acids: CASSQDRGGGNSPLHF. This chain joins TRBV3-1 and TRBJ1-6; weak D call: TRBD1 (6 bases). In germline, CDR1 is LGHDT, CDR2 YNNKEL (reference sequence). The CDR3 sequence is 16 residues long. The V end was cut by 0 bases, the J end by 6 bases, with 12 bases between. The full variable domain, its missing parts supplied by reference TRBV3-1 and TRBJ1-6, is DTAVSQTPKYLVTQMGNDKSIKCEQNLGHDTMYWYKQDSKKFLKIMFSYNNKELIINETVPNRFSPKSPDKAHLNLHINSLELGDSAVYFCASSQDRGGGNSPLHFGNGTRLTVT.

This clonotype was seen more than once but under ten times. The CDR3 nucleotides read TGTGCCAGCAGGAAGGGGCATGAGCAGTTCTTC. Protein product: CASRKGHEQFF. This chain uses TRBV11-2 with TRBJ2-1; weak D call: TRBD1 (5 bases). Trimming pared 6 bases from V and 8 bases from J, leaving 8 bases between. The CDR3 runs to 11 residues. The germline gives CDR1 SGHAT, CDR2 FQNNGV.

In its sample, this clonotype was seen many times. V is TRBV12-3 or TRBV12-4 and J is TRBJ2-3; D not resolved. The CDR3 length is 15 residues. Trimming took 7 bases from V and 6 from J, leaving 20 bases between them. CDR3 loop: CASISNGPETDTQYF. CDR3 nucleotide sequence: TGTGCCAGCATCTCTAACGGGCCCGAAACGGATACGCAGTATTTT.

The chain is built from TRBV24-1 and TRBJ2-6, with 7 bases aligning to TRBD1. CDR1 is KGHDR, CDR2 SFDVKD, per germline. The CDR3 is made up of 16 amino acids. V lost 4 bases, J lost 4 bases, and 6 bases stayed unmatched. The CDR3 nucleotides are TGTGCCACCAGTGACCTGGACAGGTCCGGGGCCAACGTCCTGACTTTC. It is translated as CATSDLDRSGANVLTF.

This clonotype occurred a few times. V gene TRBV15 combines with J gene TRBJ1-1, with 8 bases identical to TRBD1. The germline CDR1 and CDR2 sequences are LNHNV and YYDKDF (reference sequence). The CDR3 is made up of 13 amino acids. After removal of 5 bases from V and 3 bases from J, the junction contained 2 bases not matched to a gene. The CDR3 DNA reads TGTGCCACCAGCCCGACAGGGGACACTGAAGCTTTCTTT. Translation gives CATSPTGDTEAFF.

With regard to this clonotype: One junction end does not reproduce the germline sequence, and a read error may be involved. The genes are TRBV27 and TRBJ2-1, with D possibly being TRBD1 (5 bases). The germline gives CDR1 MNHEY, CDR2 SMNVEV (reference sequence). CDR3 length: 11 amino acids. CDR3 DNA: TGTGCCAGCAGTTTAGGTAGGGGAACCAACTTC. It specifies CASSLGRGTNF.

This clonotype turned up a few times. The chain has TRBV10-3 and TRBJ2-6; D gene ambiguous. This CDR3 spans 16 amino acids. V dropped 2 bases and J dropped 0 bases, with 8 bases sitting between them. Germline V gene sequence: CDR1 ENHRY, CDR2 SYGVKD. This CDR3 is CAISETRSSGANVLTF. The CDR3 DNA sequence: TGTGCCATCAGTGAGACTCGCAGCTCTGGGGCCAACGTCCTGACTTTC.